The rows below give T cell receptor beta chains drawn from one sample of a study of cytomegalovirus exposure and HLA in healthy donors. Sequenced by immunoSEQ multiplex PCR; TCRdb stores in-frame clones only, minus some. The sample has about 140,000 clones; over 50% are singletons. The sample taken for sequencing was PBMCs. Receptor source: a human donor in good health. The CDR3 runs from the conserved cysteine through the conserved F or W. Each record gives: clone size, V gene, D gene, J gene, CDR3 DNA, CDR3 protein. A D gene is named only where the DNA matches it firmly. The listing skips clone size in some rows; elsewhere it reads once, few, many or a size class.

.	TRBV19	TRBD2	TRBJ2-5	TGTGCCACCGCGCTAGCGGGACAAGAGACCCAGTACTTC	CATALAGQETQYF
.	TRBV6-5	TRBD1	TRBJ2-7	TGTGCCAGCAAACTAGAGACAGGGGCTGGCTACGAGCAGTACTTC	CASKLETGAGYEQYF
.	TRBV5-1	.	TRBJ2-2	TGCGCCAGCAGCCGTTCTGCGACAGGACCAAACACCGGGGAGCTGTTTTTT	CASSRSATGPNTGELFF
few	TRBV19	TRBD2	TRBJ2-1	TGTGCCAGTAGTCCGCGGACTAGCGGGAGATACAATGAGCAGTTCTTC	CASSPRTSGRYNEQFF
.	TRBV10-3	.	TRBJ2-7	TGTGCCATCAGCGGGACGATCTCGGGAGCCCGTTACGAGCAGTACTTC	CAISGTISGARYEQYF
.	TRBV29-1	TRBD1	TRBJ2-2	TGCAGCGTTCAGGCCGGGACAGACCCCGGGGAGCTGTTTTTT	CSVQAGTDPGELFF
few	TRBV19	.	TRBJ2-1	TGTGCCAGTAGTCGAACTAGAAATGAGCAGTTCTTC	CASSRTRNEQFF
.	TRBV4-2	.	TRBJ1-4	TGTGCCAGCAGCCAAGACAGGGGTTCTAATGAAAAACTGTTTTTT	CASSQDRGSNEKLFF
.	TRBV11-2	.	TRBJ2-5	TGTGCCAGCAGCTTAGGCGGGGAAGAGACCCAGTACTTC	CASSLGGEETQYF
few	TRBV4-3	.	TRBJ1-1	TGCGCCAGCAGCCAGGACAGCGGGGGAACTGAAGCTTTCTTT	CASSQDSGGTEAFF
.	TRBV7-2	TRBD1	TRBJ2-3	TGTGCCAGCAGCGACCGGGACAGGGGGCTGAATACGCAGTATTTT	CASSDRDRGLNTQYF
once	TRBV28	.	TRBJ2-1	TGTGCCAGCAATTCTGGGCGGGCGGGTACCTACAATGAGCAGTTCTTC	CASNSGRAGTYNEQFF
.	TRBV20-1	.	TRBJ2-1	TGCAGTGCCGGGGGACGCAATGAGCAGTTCTTC	CSAGGRNEQFF
.	TRBV11-1	.	TRBJ2-5	TGCGCCGCGAGCCGGGAGCTGGGGGAGACCCAGTACTTC	CAASRELGETQYF
.	TRBV11-3	.	TRBJ2-1	TGTGCCAGCAGCCTTCACCCGGGACTCGGCTACAATGAGCAGTTCTTC	CASSLHPGLGYNEQFF
.	TRBV12-5	TRBD1	TRBJ1-1	TGTGCTAGTGGTTTGGTCCCTGGGACAGCAACCACTGAAGCTTTCTTT	CASGLVPGTATTEAFF
.	TRBV6-5	TRBD1	TRBJ2-7	TGTGCCAGCAGTTACGGTCGCGACAGGGAGCGCGAGCAGTACTTC	CASSYGRDREREQYF
.	TRBV21-1	.	TRBJ2-5	TGTGCCAGCAGCACCCTAGCGGGAGAAGGGGAGACCCAGTACTTC	CASSTLAGEGETQYF
.	TRBV28	TRBD2	TRBJ2-1	TGTGCCAGCAGTTCCGCCGGACTAGCGGGATCGCGTGAGCAGTTCTTC	CASSSAGLAGSREQFF
.	TRBV19	.	TRBJ1-2	TGTGCCAGTAGTATTGCGGGGAGCGGCTACACCTTC	CASSIAGSGYTF
few	TRBV15	TRBD1	TRBJ2-1	TGTGCCACCAGAGACAGGGTTTACAATGAGCAGTTCTTC	CATRDRVYNEQFF
.	TRBV13	.	TRBJ2-5	TGTGCCAGCAGCTTATTACAGGGGGGGGAGACCCAGTACTTC	CASSLLQGGETQYF
few	TRBV28	.	TRBJ1-5	TGTGCCAGCAGTTTGGAAGTGTCGCGGGGATCGGTCAATCAGCCCCAGCATTTT	CASSLEVSRGSVNQPQHF
few	TRBV19	TRBD2	TRBJ2-7	TGTGCCAGTTCCCCGGGGGCTAGCGGGACCTACGAGCAGTACTTC	CASSPGASGTYEQYF